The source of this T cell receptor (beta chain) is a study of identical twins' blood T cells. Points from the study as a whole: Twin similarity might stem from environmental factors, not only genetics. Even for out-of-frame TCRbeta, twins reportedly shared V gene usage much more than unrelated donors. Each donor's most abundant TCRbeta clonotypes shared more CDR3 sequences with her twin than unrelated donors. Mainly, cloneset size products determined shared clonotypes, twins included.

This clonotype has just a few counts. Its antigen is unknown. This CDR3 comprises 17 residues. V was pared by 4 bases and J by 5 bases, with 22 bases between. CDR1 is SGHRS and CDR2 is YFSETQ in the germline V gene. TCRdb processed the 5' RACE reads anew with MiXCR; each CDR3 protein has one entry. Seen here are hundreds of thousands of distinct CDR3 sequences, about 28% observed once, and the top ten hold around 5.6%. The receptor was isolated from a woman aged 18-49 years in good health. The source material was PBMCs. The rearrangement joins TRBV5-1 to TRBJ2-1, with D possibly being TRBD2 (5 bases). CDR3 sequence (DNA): TGCGCCAGCAGCAGATCGGACTTTCCATCGTTACACAATGAGCAGTTCTTC. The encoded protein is CASSRSDFPSLHNEQFF.